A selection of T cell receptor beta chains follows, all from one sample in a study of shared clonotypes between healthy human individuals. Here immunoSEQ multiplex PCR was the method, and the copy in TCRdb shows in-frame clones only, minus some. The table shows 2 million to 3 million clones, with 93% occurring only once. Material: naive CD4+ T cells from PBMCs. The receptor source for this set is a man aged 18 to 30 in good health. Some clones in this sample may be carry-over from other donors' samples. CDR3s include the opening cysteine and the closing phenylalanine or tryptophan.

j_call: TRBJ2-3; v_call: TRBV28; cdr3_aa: CASRPEGFTDTQYF
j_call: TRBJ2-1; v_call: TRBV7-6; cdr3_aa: CASSLDGLAGDNEQFF
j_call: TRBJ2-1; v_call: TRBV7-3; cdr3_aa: CASSLGAGGNEQFF
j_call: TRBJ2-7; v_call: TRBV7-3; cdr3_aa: CASSSGTGSYEQYF
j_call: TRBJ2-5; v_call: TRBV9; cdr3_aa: CASSATALQETQYF
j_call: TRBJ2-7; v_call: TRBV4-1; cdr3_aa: CASSPTKGPDYYEQYF
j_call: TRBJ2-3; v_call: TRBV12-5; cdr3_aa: CASGPDRGLEDTQYF
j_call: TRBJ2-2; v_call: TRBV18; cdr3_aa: CASSPPGGLSNTGELFF
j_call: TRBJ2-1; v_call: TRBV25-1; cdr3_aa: CASSVRFEAGRSNEQFF
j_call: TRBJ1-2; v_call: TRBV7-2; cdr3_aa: CASSFRTDYGYTF
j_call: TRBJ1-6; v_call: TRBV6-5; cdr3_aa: CASSYPRQGKVGTLHF
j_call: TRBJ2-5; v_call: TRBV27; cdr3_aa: CASSSPLRGRGTQYF
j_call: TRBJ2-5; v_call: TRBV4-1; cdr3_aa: CASSQDLGTQYF
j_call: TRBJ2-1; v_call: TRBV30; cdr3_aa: CAWSATGLEQFF
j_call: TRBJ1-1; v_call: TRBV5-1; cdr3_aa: CASSADRGTEAFF
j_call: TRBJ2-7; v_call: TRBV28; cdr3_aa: CASSSHGWVGNREQYF
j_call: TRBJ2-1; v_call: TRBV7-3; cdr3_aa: CASSPMGASGNNEQFF
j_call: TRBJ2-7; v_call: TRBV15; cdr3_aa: CATSRRNRSSYEQYF
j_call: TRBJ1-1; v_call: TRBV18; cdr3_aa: CASSPTGLGAGTEAFF
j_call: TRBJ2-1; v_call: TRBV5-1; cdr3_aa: CASSLPSGTYNEQFF
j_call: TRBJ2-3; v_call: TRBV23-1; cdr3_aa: CANPSGSPTDTQYF
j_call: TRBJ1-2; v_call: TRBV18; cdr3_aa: CASSPREDGYTF
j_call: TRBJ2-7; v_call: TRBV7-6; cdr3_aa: CASTRLEGSYEQYF
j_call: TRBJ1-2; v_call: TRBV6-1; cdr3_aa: CASSGTSLTIGYTF
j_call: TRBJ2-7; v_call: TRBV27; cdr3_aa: CASRNGTPWRYEQYF
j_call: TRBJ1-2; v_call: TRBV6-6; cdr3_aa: CASILDRNYGYTF
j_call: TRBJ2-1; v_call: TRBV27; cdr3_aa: CASSFYRGRFDEQFF
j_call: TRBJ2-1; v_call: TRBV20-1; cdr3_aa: CSVPRNEQFF
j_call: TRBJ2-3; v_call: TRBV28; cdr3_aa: CASTPGVISKDTQYF
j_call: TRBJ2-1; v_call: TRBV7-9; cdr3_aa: CASSAGVGSSYNEQFF
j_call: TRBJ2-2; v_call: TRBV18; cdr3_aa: CASSPVFGYTGELFF
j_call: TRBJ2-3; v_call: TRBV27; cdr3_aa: CASSSRGPGSTDTQYF
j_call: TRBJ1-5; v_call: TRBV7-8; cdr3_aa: CASSILGGDQPQHF
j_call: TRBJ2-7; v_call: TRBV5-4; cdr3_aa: CASSWPGLEVHEQYF
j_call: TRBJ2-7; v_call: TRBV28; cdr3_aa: CASRTTGSHHEQYF
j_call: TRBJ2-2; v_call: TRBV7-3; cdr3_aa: CASSSGTGELFF
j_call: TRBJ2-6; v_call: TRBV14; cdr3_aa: CASSSSRSGANVLTF
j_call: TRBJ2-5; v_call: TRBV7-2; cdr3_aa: CASSSLAGGQETQYF
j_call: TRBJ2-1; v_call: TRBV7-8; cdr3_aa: CASRYGGGRPYNEQFF
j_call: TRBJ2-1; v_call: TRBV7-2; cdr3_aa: CASSLAVSSYNEQFF
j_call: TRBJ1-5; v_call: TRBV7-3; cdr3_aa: CASREGQPNQPQHF
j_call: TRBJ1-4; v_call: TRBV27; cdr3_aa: CASSLGRATNEKLFF
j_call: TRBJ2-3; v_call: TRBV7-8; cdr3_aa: CASSLTLAGGTQYF
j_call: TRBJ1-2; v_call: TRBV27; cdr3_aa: CASSLKAMAGHGYTF
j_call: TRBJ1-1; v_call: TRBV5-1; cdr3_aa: CASSLVDTEAFF
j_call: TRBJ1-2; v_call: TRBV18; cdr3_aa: CASSPDSNYGYTF
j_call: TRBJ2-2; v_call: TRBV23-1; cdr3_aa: CASSHLPRRQANTGELFF